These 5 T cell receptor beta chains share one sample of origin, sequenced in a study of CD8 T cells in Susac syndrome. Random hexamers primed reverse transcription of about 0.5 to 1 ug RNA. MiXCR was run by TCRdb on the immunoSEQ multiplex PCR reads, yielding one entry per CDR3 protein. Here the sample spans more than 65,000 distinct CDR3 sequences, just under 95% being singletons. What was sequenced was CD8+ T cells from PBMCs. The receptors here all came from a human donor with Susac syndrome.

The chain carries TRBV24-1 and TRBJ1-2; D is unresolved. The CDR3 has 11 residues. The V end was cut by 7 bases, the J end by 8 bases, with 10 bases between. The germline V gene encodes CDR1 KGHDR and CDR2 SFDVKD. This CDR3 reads CATSFLGGYTF. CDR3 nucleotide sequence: TGTGCCACCAGCTTTCTCGGGGGCTACACCTTC.

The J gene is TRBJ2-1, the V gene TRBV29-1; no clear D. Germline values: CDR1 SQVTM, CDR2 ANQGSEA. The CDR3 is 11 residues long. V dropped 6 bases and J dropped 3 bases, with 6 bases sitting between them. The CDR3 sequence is CSVPFYNEQFF. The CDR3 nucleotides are TGCAGCGTCCCATTCTACAATGAGCAGTTCTTC.

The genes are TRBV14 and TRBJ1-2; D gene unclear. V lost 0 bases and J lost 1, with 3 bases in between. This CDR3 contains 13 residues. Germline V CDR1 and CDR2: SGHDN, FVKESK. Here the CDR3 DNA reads TGTGCCAGCAGCCAAGACATTAACTATGGCTACACCTTC. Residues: CASSQDINYGYTF.

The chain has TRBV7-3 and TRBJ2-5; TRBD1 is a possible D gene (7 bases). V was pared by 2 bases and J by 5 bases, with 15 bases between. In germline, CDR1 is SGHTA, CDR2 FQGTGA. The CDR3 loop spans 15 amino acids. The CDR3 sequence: CASSLGGGAMETQYF. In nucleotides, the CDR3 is TGTGCCAGCAGCTTAGGAGGGGGCGCGATGGAGACCCAGTACTTC.

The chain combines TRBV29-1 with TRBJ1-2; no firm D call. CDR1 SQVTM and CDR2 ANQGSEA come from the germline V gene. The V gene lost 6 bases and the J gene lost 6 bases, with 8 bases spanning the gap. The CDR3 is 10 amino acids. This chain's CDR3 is CSVQGDGYTF. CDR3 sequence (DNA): TGCAGCGTACAAGGTGATGGCTACACCTTC.